The present entry profiles one T cell receptor beta chain with its context. Enrolled through a virtual design, the participants were between roughly 18 and 95 years of age and came from about two dozen US areas. Participants had their cohort set by participant-reported clinical history. Sequenced by immunoSEQ multiplex PCR; TCRdb stores in-frame clones only, minus some. The repertoire has roughly 260,000 clones, around 85% of them found once; the top ten carry approximately 2%. The data were obtained in a study of blood T cell repertoires in COVID-19. The V gene end was trimmed by 5 bases and the J gene end by 0 bases; junction bases not matched to a gene: 5. The germline CDR1 and CDR2 sequences are LGHNA and YNFKEQ. The CDR3 loop spans 16 amino acids.

Input material: PBMCs or T cells enriched from blood (not recorded which). The clonotype was recovered from a woman aged 45-65 years who had recovered from COVID-19. V and J are TRBV4-2 and TRBJ1-2; 11 nucleotides align to TRBD1. The CDR3 sequence is CASSTRDRGTNYGYTF. The CDR3, as DNA: TGTGCCAGCAGCACCCGGGACAGGGGGACTAACTATGGCTACACCTTC.